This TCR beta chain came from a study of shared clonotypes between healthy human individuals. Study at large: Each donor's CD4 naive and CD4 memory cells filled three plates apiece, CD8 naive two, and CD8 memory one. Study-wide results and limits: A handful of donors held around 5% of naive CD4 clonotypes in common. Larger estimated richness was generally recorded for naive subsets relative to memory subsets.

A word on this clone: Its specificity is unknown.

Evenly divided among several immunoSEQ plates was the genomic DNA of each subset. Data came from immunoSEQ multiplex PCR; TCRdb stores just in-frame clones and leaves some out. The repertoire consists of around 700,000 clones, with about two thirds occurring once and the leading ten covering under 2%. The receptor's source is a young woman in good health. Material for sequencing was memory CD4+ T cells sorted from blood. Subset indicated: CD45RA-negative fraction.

This chain's CDR3 is CASSLSSPSYNEQFF. The CDR3 DNA follows: TGTGCCAGCAGTTTATCGTCCCCGTCATACAATGAGCAGTTCTTC. J is TRBJ2-1 and V is TRBV27, with D unresolved. The CDR3 totals 15 residues. Germline CDR1 is MNHEY and CDR2 is SMNVEV (reference sequence). The V and J ends lost 0 bases and 4 bases respectively, with 10 bases between them.